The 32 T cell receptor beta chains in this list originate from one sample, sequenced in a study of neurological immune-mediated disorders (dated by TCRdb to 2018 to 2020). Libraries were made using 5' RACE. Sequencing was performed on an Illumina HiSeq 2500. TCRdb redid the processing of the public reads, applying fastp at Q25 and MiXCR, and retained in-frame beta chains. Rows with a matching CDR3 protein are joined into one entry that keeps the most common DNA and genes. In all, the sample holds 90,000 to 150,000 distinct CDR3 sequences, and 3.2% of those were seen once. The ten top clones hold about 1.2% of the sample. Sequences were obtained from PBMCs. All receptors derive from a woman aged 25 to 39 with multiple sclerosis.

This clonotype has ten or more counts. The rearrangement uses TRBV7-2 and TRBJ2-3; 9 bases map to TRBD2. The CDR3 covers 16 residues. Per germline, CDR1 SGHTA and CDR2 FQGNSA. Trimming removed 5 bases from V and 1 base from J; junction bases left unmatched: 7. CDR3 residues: CASSLLSGGGTDTQYF. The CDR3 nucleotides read TGTGCCAGCAGCCTCCTTAGCGGGGGAGGCACAGATACGCAGTATTTT.

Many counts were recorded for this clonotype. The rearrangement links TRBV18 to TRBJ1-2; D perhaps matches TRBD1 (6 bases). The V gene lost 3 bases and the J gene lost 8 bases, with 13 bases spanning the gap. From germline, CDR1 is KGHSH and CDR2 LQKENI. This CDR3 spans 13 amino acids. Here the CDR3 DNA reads TGTGCCAGCTCACCTGAACAGGGTCCCGGCTACACCTTC. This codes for CASSPEQGPGYTF.

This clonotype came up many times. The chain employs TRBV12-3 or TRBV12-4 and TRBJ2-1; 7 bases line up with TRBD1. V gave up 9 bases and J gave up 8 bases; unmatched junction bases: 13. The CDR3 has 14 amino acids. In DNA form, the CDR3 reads TGTGCCAGTGTTTCTGGCAGGGGGTCCCATGAGCAGTTCTTC. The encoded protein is CASVSGRGSHEQFF.

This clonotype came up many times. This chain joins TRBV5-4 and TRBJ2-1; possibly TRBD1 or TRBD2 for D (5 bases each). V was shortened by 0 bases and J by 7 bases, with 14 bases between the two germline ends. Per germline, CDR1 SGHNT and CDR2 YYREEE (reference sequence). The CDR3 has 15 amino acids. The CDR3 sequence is CASSLARENRNEQFF. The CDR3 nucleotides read TGTGCCAGCAGCTTGGCCCGGGAAAACAGGAATGAGCAGTTCTTC.

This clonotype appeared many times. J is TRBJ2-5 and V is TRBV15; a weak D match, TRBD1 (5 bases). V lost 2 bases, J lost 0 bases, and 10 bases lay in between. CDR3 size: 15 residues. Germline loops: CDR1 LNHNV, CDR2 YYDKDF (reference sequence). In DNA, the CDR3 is TGTGCCACCAGCAGACTAGGGGCGTACCAAGAGACCCAGTACTTC. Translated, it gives CATSRLGAYQETQYF.

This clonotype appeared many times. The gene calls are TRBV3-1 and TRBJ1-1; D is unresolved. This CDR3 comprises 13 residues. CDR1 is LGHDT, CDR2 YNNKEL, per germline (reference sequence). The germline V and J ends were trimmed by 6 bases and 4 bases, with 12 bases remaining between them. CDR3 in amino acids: CASSFLTGTEAFF. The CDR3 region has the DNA TGTGCCAGCAGTTTTCTAACGGGCACTGAAGCTTTCTTT.

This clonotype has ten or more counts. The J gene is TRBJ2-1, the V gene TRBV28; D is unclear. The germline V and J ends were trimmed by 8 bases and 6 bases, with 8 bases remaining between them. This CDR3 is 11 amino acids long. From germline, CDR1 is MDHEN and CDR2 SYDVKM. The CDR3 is CASGVRNEQFF. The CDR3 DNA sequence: TGTGCCAGCGGGGTCCGCAATGAGCAGTTCTTC.

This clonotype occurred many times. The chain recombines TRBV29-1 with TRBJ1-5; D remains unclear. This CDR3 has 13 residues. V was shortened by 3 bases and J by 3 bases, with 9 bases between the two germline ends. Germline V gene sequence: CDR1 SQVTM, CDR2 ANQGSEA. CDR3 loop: CSVEEAANQPQHF. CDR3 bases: TGCAGCGTTGAGGAGGCTGCCAATCAGCCCCAGCATTTT.

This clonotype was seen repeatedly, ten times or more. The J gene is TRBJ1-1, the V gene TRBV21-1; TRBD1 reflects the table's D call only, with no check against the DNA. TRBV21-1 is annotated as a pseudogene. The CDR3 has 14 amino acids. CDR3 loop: CASSKMGQGREAFF. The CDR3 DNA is TGTGCCAGCAGCAAAATGGGACAGGGTCGTGAAGCTTTCTTT.

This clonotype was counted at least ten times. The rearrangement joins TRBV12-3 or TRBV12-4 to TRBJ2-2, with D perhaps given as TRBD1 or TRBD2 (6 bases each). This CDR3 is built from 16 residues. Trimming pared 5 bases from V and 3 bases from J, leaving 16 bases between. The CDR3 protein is CASSLLGGWDTGELFF. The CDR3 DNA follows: TGTGCCAGCAGTCTTCTCGGGGGCTGGGACACCGGGGAGCTGTTTTTT.

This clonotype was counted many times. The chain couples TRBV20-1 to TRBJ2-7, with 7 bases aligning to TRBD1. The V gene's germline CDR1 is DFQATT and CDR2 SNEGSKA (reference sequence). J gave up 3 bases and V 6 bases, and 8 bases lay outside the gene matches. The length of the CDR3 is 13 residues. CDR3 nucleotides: TGCAGTGCCGGCCGGGACAGACACTACGAGCAGTACTTC. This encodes CSAGRDRHYEQYF.

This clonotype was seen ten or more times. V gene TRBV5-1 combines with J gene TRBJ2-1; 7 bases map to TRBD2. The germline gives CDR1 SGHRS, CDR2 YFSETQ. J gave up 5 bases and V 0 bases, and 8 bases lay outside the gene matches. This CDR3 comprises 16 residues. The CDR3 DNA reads TGCGCCAGCAGCTTGGTGGCGGGAGATTTACACAATGAGCAGTTCTTC. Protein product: CASSLVAGDLHNEQFF.

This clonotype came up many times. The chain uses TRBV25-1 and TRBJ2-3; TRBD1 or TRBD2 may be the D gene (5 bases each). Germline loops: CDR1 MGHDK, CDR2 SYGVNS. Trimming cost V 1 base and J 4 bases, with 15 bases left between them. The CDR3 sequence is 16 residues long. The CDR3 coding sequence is TGTGCCAGCAGTGAATTAGGGGTACGGGAAGCAGATACGCAGTATTTT. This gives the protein CASSELGVREADTQYF. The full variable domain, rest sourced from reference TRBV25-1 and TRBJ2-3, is EADIYQTPRYLVIGTGKKITLECSQTMGHDKMYWYQQDPGMELHLIHYSYGVNSTEKGDLSSESTVSRIRTEHFPLTLESARPSHTSQYLCASSELGVREADTQYFGPGTRLTVL.

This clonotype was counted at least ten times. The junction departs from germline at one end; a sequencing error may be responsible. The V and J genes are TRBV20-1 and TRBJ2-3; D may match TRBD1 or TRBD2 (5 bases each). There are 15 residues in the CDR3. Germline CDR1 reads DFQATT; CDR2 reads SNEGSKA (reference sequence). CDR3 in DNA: TGCAGTGCTCGAGAACTTGGGGGTAGCACAGATACGCAGTATTTT. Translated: CSARELGGSTDTQYF.

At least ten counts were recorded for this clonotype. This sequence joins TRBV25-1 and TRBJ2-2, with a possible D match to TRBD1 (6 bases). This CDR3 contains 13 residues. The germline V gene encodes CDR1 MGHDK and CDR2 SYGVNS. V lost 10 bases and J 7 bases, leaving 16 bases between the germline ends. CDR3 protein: CATTLGTFGELFF. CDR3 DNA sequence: TGTGCCACCACCCTGGGGACATTCGGGGAGCTGTTTTTT. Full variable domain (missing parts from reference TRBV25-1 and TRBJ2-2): EADIYQTPRYLVIGTGKKITLECSQTMGHDKMYWYQQDPGMELHLIHYSYGVNSTEKGDLSSESTVSRIRTEHFPLTLESARPSHTSQYLCATTLGTFGELFFGEGSRLTVL.

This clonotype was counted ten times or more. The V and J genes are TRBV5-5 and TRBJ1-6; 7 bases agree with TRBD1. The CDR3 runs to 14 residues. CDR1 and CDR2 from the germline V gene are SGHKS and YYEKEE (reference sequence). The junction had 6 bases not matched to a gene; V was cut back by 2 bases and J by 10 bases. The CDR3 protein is CASSFVQGPSPLHF. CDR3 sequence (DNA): TGTGCCAGCAGCTTTGTACAGGGGCCATCACCCCTCCACTTT.

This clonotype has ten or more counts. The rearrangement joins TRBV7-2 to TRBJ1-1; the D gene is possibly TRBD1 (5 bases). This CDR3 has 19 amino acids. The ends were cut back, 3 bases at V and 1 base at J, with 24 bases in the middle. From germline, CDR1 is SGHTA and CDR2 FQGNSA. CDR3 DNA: TGTGCCAGCAGCTTTACACAGGCCCCCATCTCCCTTAAGAACACTGAAGCTTTCTTT. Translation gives CASSFTQAPISLKNTEAFF.

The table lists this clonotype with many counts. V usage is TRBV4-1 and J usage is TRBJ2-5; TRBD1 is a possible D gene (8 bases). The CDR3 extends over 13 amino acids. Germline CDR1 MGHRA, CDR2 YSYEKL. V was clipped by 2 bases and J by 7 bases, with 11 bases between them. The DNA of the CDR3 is TGCGCCAGCAGCCAAACAGGGGGGGGGACCCAGTACTTC. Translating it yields CASSQTGGGTQYF.

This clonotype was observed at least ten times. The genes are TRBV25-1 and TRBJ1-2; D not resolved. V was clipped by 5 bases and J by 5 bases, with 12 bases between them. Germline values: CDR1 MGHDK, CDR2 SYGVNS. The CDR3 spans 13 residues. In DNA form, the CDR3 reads TGTGCCAGCAGTCCCGACAATGGGTATGGCTACACCTTC. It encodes CASSPDNGYGYTF.

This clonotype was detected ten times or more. CDR3 residues: CAISGDGQGETSYNEQFF. The CDR3 coding sequence is TGTGCCATCAGCGGGGACGGACAGGGAGAGACCTCGTACAATGAGCAGTTCTTC. The chain combines TRBV10-3 with TRBJ2-1, with TRBD1 matching 8 bases. J gave up 4 bases and V 6 bases, and 17 bases lay outside the gene matches. There are 18 residues in the CDR3. Germline V gives CDR1 ENHRY, CDR2 SYGVKD.

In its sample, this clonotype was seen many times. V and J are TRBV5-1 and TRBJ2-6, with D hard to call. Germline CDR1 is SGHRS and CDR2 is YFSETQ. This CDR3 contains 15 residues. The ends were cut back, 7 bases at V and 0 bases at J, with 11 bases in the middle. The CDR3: CASGPPSSGANVLTF. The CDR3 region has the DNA TGCGCCAGCGGCCCTCCATCCTCTGGGGCCAACGTCCTGACTTTC.

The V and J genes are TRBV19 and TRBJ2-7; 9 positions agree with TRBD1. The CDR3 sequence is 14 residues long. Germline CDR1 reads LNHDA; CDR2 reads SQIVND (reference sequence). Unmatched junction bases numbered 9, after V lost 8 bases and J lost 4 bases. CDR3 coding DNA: TGTGCCAGTCCGCCGGACAGGGGTCTTTACGAGCAGTACTTC. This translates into CASPPDRGLYEQYF.

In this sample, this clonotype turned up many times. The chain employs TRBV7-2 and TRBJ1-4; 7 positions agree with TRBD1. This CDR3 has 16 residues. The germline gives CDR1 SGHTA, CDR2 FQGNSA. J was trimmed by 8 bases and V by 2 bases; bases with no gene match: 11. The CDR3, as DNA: TGTGCCAGCAGCTTAAGGGGGCGGCACGGGGCAGAAAAACTGTTTTTT. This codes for CASSLRGRHGAEKLFF.

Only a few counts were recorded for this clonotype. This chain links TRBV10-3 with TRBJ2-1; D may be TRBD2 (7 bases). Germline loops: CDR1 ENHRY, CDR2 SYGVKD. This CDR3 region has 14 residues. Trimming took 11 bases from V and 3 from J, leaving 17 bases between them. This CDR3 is CASTGRGIYNEQFF. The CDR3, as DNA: TGTGCCTCCACAGGGAGGGGGATCTACAATGAGCAGTTCTTC.

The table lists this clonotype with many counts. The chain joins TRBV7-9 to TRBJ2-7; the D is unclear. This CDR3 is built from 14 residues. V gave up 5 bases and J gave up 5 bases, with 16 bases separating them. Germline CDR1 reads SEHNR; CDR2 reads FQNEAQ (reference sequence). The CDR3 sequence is CASSTDRGPNEQYF. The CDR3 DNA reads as TGTGCCAGCAGCACAGATAGAGGTCCTAACGAGCAGTACTTC.

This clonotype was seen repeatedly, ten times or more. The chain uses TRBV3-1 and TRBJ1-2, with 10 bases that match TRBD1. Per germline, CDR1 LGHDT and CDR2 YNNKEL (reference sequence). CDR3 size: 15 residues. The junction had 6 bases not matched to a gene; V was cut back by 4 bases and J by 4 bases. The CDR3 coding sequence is TGTGCCAGCAGCCTAGGACAGGGGGTGGGCTATGGCTACACCTTC. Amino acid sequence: CASSLGQGVGYGYTF.

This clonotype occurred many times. CDR3 in amino acids: CSARDTGGETQYF. DNA of the CDR3: TGCAGTGCTAGGGACACGGGAGGAGAGACCCAGTACTTC. The genes are TRBV20-1 and TRBJ2-5; 7 nucleotides align to TRBD2. CDR1 is DFQATT, CDR2 SNEGSKA, per germline (reference sequence). The CDR3 is made up of 13 amino acids. Trimming removed 3 bases from V and 4 bases from J; junction bases left unmatched: 5.

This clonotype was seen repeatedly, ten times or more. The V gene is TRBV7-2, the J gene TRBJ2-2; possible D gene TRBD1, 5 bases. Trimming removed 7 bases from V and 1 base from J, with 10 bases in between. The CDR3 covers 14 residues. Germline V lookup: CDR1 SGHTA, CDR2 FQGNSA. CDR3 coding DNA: TGTGCCAGCACCTCTACAGGGAACACCGGGGAGCTGTTTTTT. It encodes CASTSTGNTGELFF.

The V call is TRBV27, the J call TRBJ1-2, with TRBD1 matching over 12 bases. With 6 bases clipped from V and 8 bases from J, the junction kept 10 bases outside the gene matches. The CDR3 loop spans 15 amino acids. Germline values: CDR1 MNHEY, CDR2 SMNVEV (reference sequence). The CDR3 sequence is CASSSGTGGRRGYTF. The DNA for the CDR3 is TGTGCCAGCAGCTCCGGGACAGGGGGCAGGAGGGGCTACACCTTC.

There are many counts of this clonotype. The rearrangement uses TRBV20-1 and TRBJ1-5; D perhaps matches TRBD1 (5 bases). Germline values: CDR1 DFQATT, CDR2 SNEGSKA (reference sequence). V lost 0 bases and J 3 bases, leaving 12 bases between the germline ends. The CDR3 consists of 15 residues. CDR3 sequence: CSARDPAGTNQPQHF. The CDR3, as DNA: TGCAGTGCTAGAGATCCCGCAGGGACCAATCAGCCCCAGCATTTT.

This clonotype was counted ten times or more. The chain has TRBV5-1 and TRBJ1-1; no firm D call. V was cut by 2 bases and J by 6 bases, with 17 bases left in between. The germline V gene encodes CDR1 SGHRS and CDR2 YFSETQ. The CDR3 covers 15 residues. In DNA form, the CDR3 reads TGCGCCAGCAGCTTCCCCACACCCGGGAGGGCTGAAGCTTTCTTT. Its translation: CASSFPTPGRAEAFF.

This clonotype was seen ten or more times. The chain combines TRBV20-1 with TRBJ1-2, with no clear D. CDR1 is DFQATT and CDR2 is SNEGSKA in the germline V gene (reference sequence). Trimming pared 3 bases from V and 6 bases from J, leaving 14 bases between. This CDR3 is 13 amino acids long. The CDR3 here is CSARIGVGNGYTF. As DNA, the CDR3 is TGCAGTGCTAGGATCGGCGTAGGGAATGGCTACACCTTC.